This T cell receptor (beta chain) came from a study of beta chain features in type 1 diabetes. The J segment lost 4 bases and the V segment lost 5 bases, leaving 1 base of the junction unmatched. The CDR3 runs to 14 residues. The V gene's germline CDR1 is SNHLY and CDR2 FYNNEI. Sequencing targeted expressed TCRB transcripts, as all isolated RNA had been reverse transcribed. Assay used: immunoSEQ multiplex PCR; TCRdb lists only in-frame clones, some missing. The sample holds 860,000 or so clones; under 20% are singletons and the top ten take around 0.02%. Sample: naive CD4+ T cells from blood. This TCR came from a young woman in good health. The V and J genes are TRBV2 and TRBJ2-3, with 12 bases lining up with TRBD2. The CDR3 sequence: CASSRLAGADTQYF. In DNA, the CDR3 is TGTGCCAGCAGTCGACTAGCGGGAGCAGATACGCAGTATTTT.